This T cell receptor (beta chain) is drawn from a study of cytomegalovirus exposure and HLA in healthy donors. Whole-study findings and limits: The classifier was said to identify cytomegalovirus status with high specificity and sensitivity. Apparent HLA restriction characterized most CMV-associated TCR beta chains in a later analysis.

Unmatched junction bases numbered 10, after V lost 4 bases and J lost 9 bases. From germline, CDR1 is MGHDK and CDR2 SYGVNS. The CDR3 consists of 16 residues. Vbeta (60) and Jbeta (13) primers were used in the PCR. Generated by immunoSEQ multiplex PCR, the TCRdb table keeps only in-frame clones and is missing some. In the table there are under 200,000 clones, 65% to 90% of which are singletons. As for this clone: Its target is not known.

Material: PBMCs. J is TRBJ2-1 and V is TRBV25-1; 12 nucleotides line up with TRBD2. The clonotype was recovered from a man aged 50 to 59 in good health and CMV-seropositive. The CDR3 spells CASSGLAGVKVREQFF. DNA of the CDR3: TGTGCCAGCAGTGGACTAGCGGGAGTTAAGGTTCGTGAGCAGTTCTTC.